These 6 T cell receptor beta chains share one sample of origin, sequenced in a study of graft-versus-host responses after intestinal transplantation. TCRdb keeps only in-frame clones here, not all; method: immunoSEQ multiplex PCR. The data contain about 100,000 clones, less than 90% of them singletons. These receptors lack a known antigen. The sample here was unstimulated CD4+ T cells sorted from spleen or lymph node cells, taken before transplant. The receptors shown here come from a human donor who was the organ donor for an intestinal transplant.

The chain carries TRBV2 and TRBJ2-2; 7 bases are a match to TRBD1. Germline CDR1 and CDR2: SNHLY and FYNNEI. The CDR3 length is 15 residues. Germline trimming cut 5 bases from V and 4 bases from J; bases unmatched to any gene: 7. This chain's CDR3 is CASSSPGQTTGELFF. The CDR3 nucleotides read TGTGCCAGCAGTTCACCGGGACAGACCACCGGGGAGCTGTTTTTT.

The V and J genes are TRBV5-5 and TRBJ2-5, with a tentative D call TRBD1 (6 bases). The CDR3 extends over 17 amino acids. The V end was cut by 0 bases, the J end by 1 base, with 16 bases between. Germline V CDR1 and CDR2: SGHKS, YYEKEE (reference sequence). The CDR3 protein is CASSLDVGGRSQETQYF. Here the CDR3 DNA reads TGTGCCAGCAGCTTGGACGTTGGGGGCCGGTCCCAAGAGACCCAGTACTTC.

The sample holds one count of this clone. CDR3 DNA: TGTGCCACCCAAGACAGTAGCAATCAGCCCCAGCATTTT. Translated, it gives CATQDSSNQPQHF. The chain uses TRBV6-5 and TRBJ1-5; possibly TRBD1 for D (5 bases). CDR1 is MNHEY, CDR2 SVGAGI, per germline. CDR3 length: 13 residues. Trimming removed 10 bases from V and 0 bases from J, with 10 bases in between.

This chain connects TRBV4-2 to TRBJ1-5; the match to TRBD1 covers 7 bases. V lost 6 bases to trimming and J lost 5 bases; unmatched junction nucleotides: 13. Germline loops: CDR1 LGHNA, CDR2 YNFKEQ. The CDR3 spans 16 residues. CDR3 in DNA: TGTGCCAGCAGTCCAACCGCGCGACAGGGACATCAGCCCCAGCATTTT. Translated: CASSPTARQGHQPQHF.

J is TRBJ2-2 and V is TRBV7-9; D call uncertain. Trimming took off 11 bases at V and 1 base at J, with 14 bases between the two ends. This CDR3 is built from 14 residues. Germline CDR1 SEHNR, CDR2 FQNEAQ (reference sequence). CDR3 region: CAARAAVNTGELFF. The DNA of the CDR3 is TGTGCCGCAAGGGCGGCGGTGAACACCGGGGAGCTGTTTTTT.

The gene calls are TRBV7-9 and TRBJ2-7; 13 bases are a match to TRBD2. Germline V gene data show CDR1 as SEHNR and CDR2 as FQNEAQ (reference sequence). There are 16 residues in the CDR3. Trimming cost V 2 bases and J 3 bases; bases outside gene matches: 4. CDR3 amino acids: CASSLTSGGAFYEQYF. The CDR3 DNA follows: TGTGCCAGCAGCTTAACTAGCGGGGGGGCCTTCTACGAGCAGTACTTC.